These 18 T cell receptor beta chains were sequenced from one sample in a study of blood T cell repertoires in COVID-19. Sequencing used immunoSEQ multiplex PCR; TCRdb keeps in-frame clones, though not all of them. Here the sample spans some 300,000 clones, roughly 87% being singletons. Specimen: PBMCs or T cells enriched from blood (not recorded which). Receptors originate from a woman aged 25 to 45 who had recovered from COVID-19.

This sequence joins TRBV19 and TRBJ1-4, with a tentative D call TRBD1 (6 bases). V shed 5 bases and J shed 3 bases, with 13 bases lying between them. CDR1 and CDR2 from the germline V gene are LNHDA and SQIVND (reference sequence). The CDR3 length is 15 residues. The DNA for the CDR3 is TGTGCCAGTAGTGAGGGACATCGTCCTAATGAAAAACTGTTTTTT. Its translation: CASSEGHRPNEKLFF.

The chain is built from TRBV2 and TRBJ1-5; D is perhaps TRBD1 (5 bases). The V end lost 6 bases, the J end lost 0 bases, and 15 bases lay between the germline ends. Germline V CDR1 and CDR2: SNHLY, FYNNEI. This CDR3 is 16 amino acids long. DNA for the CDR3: TGTGCCAGCAGGGGCGAAAGGGGTTATAGCAATCAGCCCCAGCATTTT. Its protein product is CASRGERGYSNQPQHF.

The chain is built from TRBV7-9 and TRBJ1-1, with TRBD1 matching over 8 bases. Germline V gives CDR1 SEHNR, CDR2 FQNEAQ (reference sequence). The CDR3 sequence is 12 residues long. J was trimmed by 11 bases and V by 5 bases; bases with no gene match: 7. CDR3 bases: TGTGCCAGCAGCCCCGAGGACAGGGCCGCTTTCTTT. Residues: CASSPEDRAAFF. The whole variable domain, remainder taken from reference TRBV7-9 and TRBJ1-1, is DTGVSQNPRHKITKRGQNVTFRCDPISEHNRLYWYRQTLGQGPEFLTYFQNEAQLEKSRLLSDRFSAERPKGSFSTLEIQRTEQGDSAMYLCASSPEDRAAFFGQGTRLTVV.

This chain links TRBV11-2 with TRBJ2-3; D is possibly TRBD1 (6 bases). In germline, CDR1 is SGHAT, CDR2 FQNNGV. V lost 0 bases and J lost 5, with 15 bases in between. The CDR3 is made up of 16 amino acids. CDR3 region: CASSLDGAGVQDTQYF. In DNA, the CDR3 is TGTGCCAGCAGCTTAGATGGGGCAGGGGTGCAAGATACGCAGTATTTT.

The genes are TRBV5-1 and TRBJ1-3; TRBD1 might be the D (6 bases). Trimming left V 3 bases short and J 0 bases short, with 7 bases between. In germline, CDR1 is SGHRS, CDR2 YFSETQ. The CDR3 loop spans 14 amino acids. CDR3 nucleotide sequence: TGCGCCAGCAGCTCACAGGGCTCTGGAAACACCATATATTTT. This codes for CASSSQGSGNTIYF.

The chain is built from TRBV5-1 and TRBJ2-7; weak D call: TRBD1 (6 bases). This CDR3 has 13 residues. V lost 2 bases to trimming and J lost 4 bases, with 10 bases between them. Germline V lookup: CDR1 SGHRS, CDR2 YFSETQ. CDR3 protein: CASSFNREYEQYF. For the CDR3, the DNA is TGCGCCAGCAGCTTCAACAGGGAATACGAGCAGTACTTC.

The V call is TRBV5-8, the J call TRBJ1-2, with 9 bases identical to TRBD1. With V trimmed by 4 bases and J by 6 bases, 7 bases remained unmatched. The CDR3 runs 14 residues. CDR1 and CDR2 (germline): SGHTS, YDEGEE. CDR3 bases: TGTGCCAGCAGCCTAAGGACAGGGGCGCATGGCTACACCTTC. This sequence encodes CASSLRTGAHGYTF.

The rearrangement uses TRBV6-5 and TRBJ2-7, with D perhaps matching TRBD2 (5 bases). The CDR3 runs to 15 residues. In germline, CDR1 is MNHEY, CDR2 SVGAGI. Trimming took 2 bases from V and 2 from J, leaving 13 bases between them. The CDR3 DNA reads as TGTGCCAGCAGTTACATCCCGGGATCTACCTACGAGCAGTACTTC. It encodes CASSYIPGSTYEQYF.

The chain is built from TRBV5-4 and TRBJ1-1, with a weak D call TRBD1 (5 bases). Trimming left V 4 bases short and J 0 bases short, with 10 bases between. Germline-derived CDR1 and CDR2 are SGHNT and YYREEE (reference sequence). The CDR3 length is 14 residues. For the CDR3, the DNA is TGTGCCAGCAGCCTACAGGACATGAACACTGAAGCTTTCTTT. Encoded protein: CASSLQDMNTEAFF.

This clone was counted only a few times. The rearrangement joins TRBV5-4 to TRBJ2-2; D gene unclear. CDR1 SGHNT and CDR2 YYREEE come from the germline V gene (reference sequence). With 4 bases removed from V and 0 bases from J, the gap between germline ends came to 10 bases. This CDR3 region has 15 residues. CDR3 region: CASSPQFANTGELFF. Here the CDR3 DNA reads TGTGCCAGCAGCCCCCAGTTCGCGAACACCGGGGAGCTGTTTTTT.

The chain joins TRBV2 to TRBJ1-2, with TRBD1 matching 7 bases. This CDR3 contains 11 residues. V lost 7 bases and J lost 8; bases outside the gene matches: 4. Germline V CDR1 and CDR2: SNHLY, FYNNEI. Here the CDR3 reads CASTGGGGYTF. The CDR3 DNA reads TGTGCCAGCACAGGGGGTGGCGGCTACACCTTC.

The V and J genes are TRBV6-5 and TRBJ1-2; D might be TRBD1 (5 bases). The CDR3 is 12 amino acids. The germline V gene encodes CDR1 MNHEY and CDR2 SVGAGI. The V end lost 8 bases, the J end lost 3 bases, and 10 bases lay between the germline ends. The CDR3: CASRRGDYGYTF. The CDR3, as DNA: TGTGCCAGCCGCCGGGGGGACTATGGCTACACCTTC.

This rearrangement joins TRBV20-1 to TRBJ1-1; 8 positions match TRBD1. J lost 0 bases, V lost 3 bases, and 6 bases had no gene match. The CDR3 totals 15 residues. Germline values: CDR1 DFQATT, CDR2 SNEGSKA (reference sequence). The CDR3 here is CSASGQGPMNTEAFF. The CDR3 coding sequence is TGCAGTGCTAGTGGACAGGGCCCCATGAACACTGAAGCTTTCTTT.

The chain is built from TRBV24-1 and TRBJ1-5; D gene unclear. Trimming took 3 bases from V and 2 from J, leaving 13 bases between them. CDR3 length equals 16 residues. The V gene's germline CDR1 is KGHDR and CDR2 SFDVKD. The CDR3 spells CATSDGRSGGNQPQHF. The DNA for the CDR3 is TGTGCCACCAGTGATGGGAGGAGCGGGGGCAATCAGCCCCAGCATTTT.

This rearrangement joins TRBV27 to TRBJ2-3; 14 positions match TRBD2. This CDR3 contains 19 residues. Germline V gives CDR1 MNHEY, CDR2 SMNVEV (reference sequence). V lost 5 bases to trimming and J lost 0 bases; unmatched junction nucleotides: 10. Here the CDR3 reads CASSPGLAGAGISTDTQYF. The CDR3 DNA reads TGTGCCAGCAGTCCGGGACTAGCGGGGGCCGGAATTAGCACAGATACGCAGTATTTT.

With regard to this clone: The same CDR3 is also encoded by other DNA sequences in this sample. The CDR3 nucleotides read TGTGCCAGCAGCCCCCGGACAGGGACCTACGAGCAGTACTTC. Translation gives CASSPRTGTYEQYF. V gene TRBV7-2 combines with J gene TRBJ2-7; 8 nucleotides agree with TRBD1. Germline loops: CDR1 SGHTA, CDR2 FQGNSA. The V and J ends lost 5 bases and 2 bases, in that order; junction bases with no gene match: 5. The CDR3 runs to 14 residues.

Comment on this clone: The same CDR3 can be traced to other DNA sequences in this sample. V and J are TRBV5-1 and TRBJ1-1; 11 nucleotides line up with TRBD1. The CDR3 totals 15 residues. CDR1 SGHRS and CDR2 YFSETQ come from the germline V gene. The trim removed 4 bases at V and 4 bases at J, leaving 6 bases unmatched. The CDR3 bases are TGCGCCAGCAGCCCAACCGGGACAGGGGGCACTGAAGCTTTCTTT. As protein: CASSPTGTGGTEAFF.

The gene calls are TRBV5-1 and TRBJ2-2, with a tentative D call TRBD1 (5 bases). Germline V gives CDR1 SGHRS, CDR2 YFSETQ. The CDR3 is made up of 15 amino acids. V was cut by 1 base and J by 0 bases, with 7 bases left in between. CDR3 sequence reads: CASSLSGSNTGELFF. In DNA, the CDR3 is TGCGCCAGCAGCTTGTCAGGGTCGAACACCGGGGAGCTGTTTTTT.